This T cell receptor beta chain was sequenced in a study of shared clonotypes between healthy human individuals. Regarding the study as a whole: Sampling covered nothing but blood. Tissue TCR repertoires likely differ from those found in blood.

Germline V lookup: CDR1 LNHDA, CDR2 SQIVND (reference sequence). The length of the CDR3 is 12 residues. Trimming cost V 4 bases and J 3 bases, with 7 bases left between them. Points on this clone: Its antigen is currently unknown.

Unsorted PBMC DNA was run through sequencing on ten immunoSEQ deep assay plates. TCRdb's table, derived via immunoSEQ multiplex PCR, lists solely in-frame clones and lacks some. The table includes about 480,000 clones, over 75% detected once. Material: PBMCs. The rearrangement joins TRBV19 to TRBJ2-7; D gene ambiguous. The sequence came from a woman aged 40 to 49 in good health. Some clones in this sample may be carry-over from other donors' samples. The CDR3 loop reads CASSSRSYEQYF. The CDR3 nucleotides read TGTGCCAGTAGTAGCAGGAGCTACGAGCAGTACTTC.